These T cell receptor beta chains were read from a single sample in a study of T cell changes during pregnancy in multiple sclerosis. Profiled with immunoSEQ multiplex PCR; TCRdb holds only in-frame clones, not every one. The sample lists some 77,000 clones, about 92% occurring once. This material consisted of peripheral blood, taken after pregnancy. The receptors shown here come from a female donor in good health, enrolled as a control in a pregnancy study. Each CDR3 is given with its conserved first and last residue.

v_call: TRBV4-1
j_call: TRBJ2-2
cdr3_aa: CASSYGGGAGELFF

v_call: TRBV5-1
j_call: TRBJ2-7
cdr3_aa: CATKGDRYNEQYF

v_call: TRBV5-6
j_call: TRBJ2-1
cdr3_aa: CASSFQDRVGYNEQFF

v_call: TRBV9
j_call: TRBJ2-2
cdr3_aa: CASSSGNTGELFF

v_call: TRBV28
j_call: TRBJ1-1
cdr3_aa: CASSTGQRGQF

v_call: TRBV5-6
j_call: TRBJ2-1
cdr3_aa: CASSLGTSGRPRGYNEQFF

v_call: TRBV29-1
j_call: TRBJ2-4
cdr3_aa: CSVEDPEVSQNIQYF

v_call: TRBV9
j_call: TRBJ2-2
cdr3_aa: CASSAVPGQTVGGELFF

v_call: TRBV4-1
j_call: TRBJ2-4
cdr3_aa: CASSRDRGDIQYF

v_call: TRBV5-6
j_call: TRBJ1-5
cdr3_aa: CASSLGTVNQPQHF